One and the same sample provided the 22 T cell receptor beta chains below, sequenced in a study of CD8 T cells in Susac syndrome. The RNA input was about 0.5 to 1 ug, and it was reverse transcribed with random hexamers. TCRdb ran MiXCR on the immunoSEQ multiplex PCR reads and lists one entry per CDR3 protein. The table records about 200,000 distinct CDR3 sequences, roughly 96% of them present only once. Source material: CD4+ T cells from PBMCs. The receptor source for this set is a human donor with multiple sclerosis.

The rearrangement links TRBV20-1 to TRBJ2-7; D gene ambiguous. CDR1 DFQATT and CDR2 SNEGSKA come from the germline V gene (reference sequence). The CDR3 sequence is 10 residues long. Trimming removed 6 bases from V and 7 bases from J, with 10 bases in between. The CDR3 region has the DNA TGCAGTGCGACGGCCGGGGAGCAGTACTTC. It yields the protein CSATAGEQYF.

This clonotype was counted a single time. The chain employs TRBV29-1 and TRBJ2-7; D is possibly TRBD1 (6 bases). This CDR3 spans 14 amino acids. Looked up from germline, CDR1 is SQVTM and CDR2 is ANQGSEA. V gave up 5 bases and J gave up 4 bases, with 18 bases separating them. CDR3 sequence (DNA): TGCAGCGTTTTTCCGGGACAAGGAAGATACGAGCAGTACTTC. This translates into CSVFPGQGRYEQYF.

This rearrangement joins TRBV3-1 to TRBJ2-3; 9 bases agree with TRBD2. Unmatched junction bases numbered 7, after V lost 6 bases and J lost 0 bases. In germline, CDR1 is LGHDT, CDR2 YNNKEL (reference sequence). The CDR3 runs 16 residues. CDR3 DNA sequence: TGTGCCAGCAGTCAACATAGCGGGGGAAGCACAGATACGCAGTATTTT. Residues: CASSQHSGGSTDTQYF.

The gene calls are TRBV5-1 and TRBJ2-3; perhaps TRBD1 as D (6 bases). V lost 4 bases to trimming and J lost 5 bases, with 14 bases between them. CDR3 length: 14 residues. Germline-derived CDR1 and CDR2 are SGHRS and YFSETQ. The DNA of the CDR3 is TGCGCCAGCAGCGCATCTGGGGGCGAAGATACGCAGTATTTT. Translating it yields CASSASGGEDTQYF.

The chain joins TRBV19 to TRBJ1-1, with a possible D match to TRBD1 (6 bases). Per germline, CDR1 LNHDA and CDR2 SQIVND (reference sequence). The CDR3 consists of 12 residues. V gave up 6 bases and J gave up 9 bases, with 14 bases separating them. CDR3 in DNA: TGTGCCAGTAGATCCAGGGGAGATCAAGCTTTCTTT. Translating gives CASRSRGDQAFF. Complete variable domain (other parts from reference TRBV19 and TRBJ1-1): DGGITQSPKYLFRKEGQNVTLSCEQNLNHDAMYWYRQDPGQGLRLIYYSQIVNDFQKGDIAEGYSVSREKKESFPLTVTSAQKNPTAFYLCASRSRGDQAFFGQGTRLTVV.

This chain links TRBV20-1 with TRBJ1-1; possibly TRBD1 for D (6 bases). The CDR3 contains 14 residues. V was cut by 5 bases and J by 3 bases, with 16 bases left in between. From germline, CDR1 is DFQATT and CDR2 SNEGSKA (reference sequence). CDR3 in amino acids: CSARTDRLHTEAFF. CDR3 coding DNA: TGCAGTGCTCGGACCGACAGGTTACACACTGAAGCTTTCTTT.

The gene calls are TRBV7-9 and TRBJ1-2, with D perhaps TRBD1 (5 bases). Germline CDR1 is SEHNR and CDR2 is FQNEAQ (reference sequence). The CDR3 totals 16 residues. V lost 5 bases to trimming and J lost 8 bases, with 24 bases between them. The CDR3 protein is CASSTRPGDLKQGYTF. In DNA form, the CDR3 reads TGTGCCAGCAGCACTCGACCCGGGGACCTTAAACAAGGCTACACCTTC.

This chain connects TRBV19 to TRBJ2-1, with D possibly being TRBD1 (6 bases). The CDR3 covers 14 residues. V gave up 5 bases and J gave up 7 bases, with 15 bases separating them. Germline V lookup: CDR1 LNHDA, CDR2 SQIVND (reference sequence). The CDR3 sequence is CASSANPQGNEQFF. The CDR3 region has the DNA TGTGCCAGTAGTGCTAACCCACAGGGAAATGAGCAGTTCTTC.

This clonotype was recorded only once. V usage is TRBV24-1 and J usage is TRBJ2-3, with D unclear. V dropped 4 bases and J dropped 4 bases, with 17 bases sitting between them. Germline V lookup: CDR1 KGHDR, CDR2 SFDVKD. The CDR3 is 16 amino acids. The DNA of the CDR3 is TGTGCCACCAGTGACCCATCACTACCTCCCCCAGATACGCAGTATTTT. Translation gives CATSDPSLPPPDTQYF.

This rearrangement joins TRBV12-3 or TRBV12-4 to TRBJ2-1, with D possibly TRBD1 on 5 matching bases. CDR3 size: 14 residues. Trimming took off 5 bases at V and 8 bases at J, with 16 bases between the two ends. DNA of the CDR3: TGTGCCAGCAGTCCGCGCAGGGCGTTCCATGAGCAGTTCTTC. Protein: CASSPRRAFHEQFF.

This chain links TRBV7-6 with TRBJ1-3, with unresolved D. Germline CDR1 is SGHVS and CDR2 is FNYEAQ. V lost 1 base and J 2 bases, leaving 6 bases between the germline ends. CDR3 length: 14 residues. The CDR3 sequence: CASSLVPAGNTIYF. Written as DNA, the CDR3 is TGTGCCAGCAGCTTAGTGCCCGCTGGAAACACCATATATTTT.

The rearrangement uses TRBV12-3 or TRBV12-4 and TRBJ1-1; 8 nucleotides align to TRBD1. The V segment lost 5 bases and the J segment 4 bases; nucleotides outside the gene matches: 6. The CDR3 is 14 amino acids. The CDR3 coding sequence is TGTGCCAGCAGTGGCGGACAGGGAGCCACTGAAGCTTTCTTT. Protein: CASSGGQGATEAFF.

The chain carries TRBV19 and TRBJ1-2; no clear D. Trimming cost V 3 bases and J 1 base, with 12 bases left between them. The germline V gene has CDR1 LNHDA and CDR2 SQIVND (reference sequence). The length of the CDR3 is 15 residues. This CDR3 reads CASSMAAFLNYGYTF. Written as DNA, the CDR3 is TGTGCCAGTAGTATGGCGGCTTTCCTTAACTATGGCTACACCTTC.

The chain carries TRBV6-1 and TRBJ1-1; D unresolved. The germline gives CDR1 MNHNS, CDR2 SASEGT. The CDR3 loop spans 13 amino acids. V was shortened by 8 bases and J by 0 bases, with 10 bases between the two germline ends. In DNA form, the CDR3 reads TGTGCCAGCCTCTCGACGGTGAACACTGAAGCTTTCTTT. Translation: CASLSTVNTEAFF.

This sequence joins TRBV30 and TRBJ2-5; 9 bases are a match to TRBD1. Looked up from germline, CDR1 is GTSNPN and CDR2 is SVGIG (reference sequence). V shed 5 bases, J shed 5 bases, and the junction held 3 bases outside the gene matches. The length of the CDR3 is 12 residues. The CDR3 DNA reads as TGTGCCTGGGACACAGGGGGCGAGACCCAGTACTTC. It encodes CAWDTGGETQYF.

The V gene is TRBV20-1, the J gene TRBJ2-1, with TRBD2 identical over 13 bases. The ends lost 3 bases at V and 10 bases at J; junction bases unmatched: 9. This CDR3 contains 15 residues. The germline V gene has CDR1 DFQATT and CDR2 SNEGSKA (reference sequence). The CDR3 coding sequence is TGCAGTGCTAGCTCGACTAGCGGGAGGCGGCGGGAGCAGTTCTTC. This translates into CSASSTSGRRREQFF.

The chain links TRBV5-1 to TRBJ1-1; possible D gene TRBD1, 5 bases. This CDR3 comprises 14 residues. CDR1 and CDR2 from the germline V gene are SGHRS and YFSETQ. Deletions cut 4 bases from V and 1 base from J, with 11 bases between. The CDR3 loop reads CASSPGPPNTEAFF. The CDR3 nucleotides are TGCGCCAGCAGCCCGGGACCTCCGAACACTGAAGCTTTCTTT.

V usage is TRBV7-9 and J usage is TRBJ2-1; possible D gene TRBD2, 6 bases. Trimming cost V 6 bases and J 7 bases, with 13 bases left between them. The CDR3 is 13 residues long. The germline V gene has CDR1 SEHNR and CDR2 FQNEAQ (reference sequence). CDR3 bases: TGTGCCAGCAGGTGGGGGGTCGGGAATGAGCAGTTCTTC. It is translated as CASRWGVGNEQFF.

Notes on this clonotype: Relative to the germline gene, one junction end is altered; a read error may explain this. This chain links TRBV19 with TRBJ2-7, with 7 bases fitting TRBD1. There are 13 residues in the CDR3. Looked up from germline, CDR1 is LNHDA and CDR2 is SQIVND (reference sequence). This CDR3 is CATRTGGGLLLNF. CDR3 DNA sequence: TGTGCCACCAGGACAGGTGGAGGATTGTTGTTGAACTTC.

The chain is built from TRBV20-1 and TRBJ2-5; tentatively, D is TRBD1 (5 bases). This CDR3 is 12 amino acids long. CDR1 and CDR2 (germline): DFQATT, SNEGSKA (reference sequence). V lost 0 bases to trimming and J lost 7 bases, with 9 bases between them. The CDR3 region has the DNA TGCAGTGCTAGAGATCCCCAGGGGACCCAGTACTTC. Translating it yields CSARDPQGTQYF.

The genes are TRBV15 and TRBJ1-2, with D possibly being TRBD1 (6 bases). This CDR3 has 14 amino acids. V shed 5 bases and J shed 4 bases, with 14 bases lying between them. The germline gives CDR1 LNHNV, CDR2 YYDKDF (reference sequence). CDR3 amino acids: CATSPGADFYGYTF. CDR3 in DNA: TGTGCCACCAGCCCAGGGGCGGATTTCTATGGCTACACCTTC.

The chain uses TRBV11-2 and TRBJ2-5; D is unclear. CDR1 is SGHAT and CDR2 is FQNNGV in the germline V gene. Trimming cost V 8 bases and J 2 bases, with 15 bases left between them. The CDR3 has 14 residues. Here the CDR3 DNA reads TGTGCCAGCCAATTAGATTTTACTCAAGAGACCCAGTACTTC. The encoded protein is CASQLDFTQETQYF.